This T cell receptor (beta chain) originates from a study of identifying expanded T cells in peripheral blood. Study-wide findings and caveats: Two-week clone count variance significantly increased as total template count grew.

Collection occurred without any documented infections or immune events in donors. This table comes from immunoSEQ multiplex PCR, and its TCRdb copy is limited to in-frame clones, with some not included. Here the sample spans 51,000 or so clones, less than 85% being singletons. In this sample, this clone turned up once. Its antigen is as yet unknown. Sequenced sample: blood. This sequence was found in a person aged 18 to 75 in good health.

CDR3 residues: CASSRGTGQYEQYV. The CDR3 DNA follows: TGTGCCAGCAGCCGAGGGACTGGGCAATACGAGCAGTACGTC. The chain couples TRBV11-2 to TRBJ2-7, with D possibly matching TRBD2 (6 bases). CDR1 and CDR2 from the germline V gene are SGHAT and FQNNGV. V lost 5 bases and J 4 bases, leaving 15 bases between the germline ends. The CDR3 covers 14 residues.